This TCR beta chain is drawn from a study of shared clonotypes between healthy human individuals. Study at large: Donors had three CD4 naive, three CD4 memory, two CD8 naive and one CD8 memory plate apiece. Study observations and caveats: Some clonotypes were shared by all four sorted-subset donors, while others were not shared. The non-shared ones had lower generation probabilities than the shared ones.

The investigators split CD4+ cells into a CD45RA+ naive subset and a CD45RA-negative memory subset. In regard to this clone: The antigen remains undetermined.

Germline lookup yields CDR1 MRHNA and CDR2 SNTAGT. CDR3 length: 15 amino acids. V lost 2 bases and J lost 7, with 17 bases in between. As handled by the study authors: Sequence data from immunoSEQ were junction-only and lacked quality scores; consequently, filtering differed. Produced via immunoSEQ multiplex PCR; TCRdb's table is partial and in-frame only. V, J and clone size derive from that table, while D and trimming were established from the DNA sequence. The sample carries 2.3 million or so clones, 85% to 95% recorded once. The TCR was taken from a man between 18 and 35 years old in good health. Some clones in this sample may be carry-over from other donors' samples. The specimen was naive CD4+ T cells from PBMCs. Specified subset: CD45RA+ positively selected. The V call is TRBV6-4, the J call TRBJ1-1, with D uncertain. The CDR3 reads CASSDLLGLVGEAFF. The DNA of the CDR3 is TGTGCCAGCAGTGACCTGCTGGGGTTGGTTGGTGAAGCTTTCTTT.